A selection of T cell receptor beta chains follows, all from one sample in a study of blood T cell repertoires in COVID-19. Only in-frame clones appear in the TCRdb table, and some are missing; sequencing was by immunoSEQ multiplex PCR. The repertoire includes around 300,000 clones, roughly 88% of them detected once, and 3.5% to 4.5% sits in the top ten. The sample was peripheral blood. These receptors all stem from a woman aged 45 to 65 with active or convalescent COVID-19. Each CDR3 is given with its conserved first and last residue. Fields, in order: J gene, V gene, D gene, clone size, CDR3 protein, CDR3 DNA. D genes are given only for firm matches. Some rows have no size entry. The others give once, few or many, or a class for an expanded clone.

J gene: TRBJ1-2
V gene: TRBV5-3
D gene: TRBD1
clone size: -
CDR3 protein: CARSYVRTGDNNYGYTF
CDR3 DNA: TGTGCCAGAAGCTACGTGAGGACAGGGGATAATAACTATGGCTACACCTTC

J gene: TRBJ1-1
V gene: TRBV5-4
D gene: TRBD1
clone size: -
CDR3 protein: CASSFPGGAAEAFF
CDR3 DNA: TGTGCCAGCAGCTTCCCAGGGGGCGCGGCTGAAGCTTTCTTT

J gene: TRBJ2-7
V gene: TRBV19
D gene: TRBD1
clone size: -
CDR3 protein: CASSITGGTYEQYF
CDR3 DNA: TGTGCCAGTAGTATAACAGGGGGGACCTACGAGCAGTACTTC

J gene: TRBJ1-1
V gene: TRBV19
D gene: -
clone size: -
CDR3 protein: CASMRRNTEAFF
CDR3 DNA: TGTGCCAGTATGAGGCGGAACACTGAAGCTTTCTTT

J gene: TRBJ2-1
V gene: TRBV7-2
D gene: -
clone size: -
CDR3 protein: CASSLDTTGSNEQFF
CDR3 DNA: TGTGCCAGCAGCTTGGACACTACAGGGAGCAATGAGCAGTTCTTC

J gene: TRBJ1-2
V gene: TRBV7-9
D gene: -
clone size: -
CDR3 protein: CASSLWFGGAETPMKGYTF
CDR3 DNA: TGTGCCAGCAGCCTCTGGTTCGGCGGGGCCGAAACTCCTATGAAAGGCTACACCTTC

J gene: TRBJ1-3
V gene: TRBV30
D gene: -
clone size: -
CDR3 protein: CGGLSGNTIYF
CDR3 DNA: TGCGGGGGGCTCTCTGGAAACACCATATATTTT

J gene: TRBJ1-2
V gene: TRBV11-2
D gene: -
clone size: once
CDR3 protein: CASSFSTGDYGYTF
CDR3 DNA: TGTGCCAGCAGCTTCTCAACAGGCGACTATGGCTACACCTTC

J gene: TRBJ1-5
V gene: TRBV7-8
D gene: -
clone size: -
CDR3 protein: CASSWRGNQPQHF
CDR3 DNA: TGTGCCAGCAGCTGGCGAGGGAATCAGCCCCAGCATTTT

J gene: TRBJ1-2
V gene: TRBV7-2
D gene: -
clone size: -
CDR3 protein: CASSSSYWGYTF
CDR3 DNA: TGTGCCAGCAGCTCGTCCTATTGGGGCTACACCTTC

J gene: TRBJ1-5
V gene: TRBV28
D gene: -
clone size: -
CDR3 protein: CASSLTGGGNQPQHF
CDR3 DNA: TGTGCCAGCAGTTTAACAGGTGGTGGCAATCAGCCCCAGCATTTT

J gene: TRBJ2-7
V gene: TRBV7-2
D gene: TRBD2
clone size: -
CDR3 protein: CASSSVTSGSYEQYF
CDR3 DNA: TGTGCCAGCAGCTCCGTCACTAGCGGTTCCTACGAGCAGTACTTC

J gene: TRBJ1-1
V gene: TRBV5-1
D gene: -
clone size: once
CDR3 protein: CASSQKDTGNTEAFF
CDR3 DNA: TGCGCCAGCAGCCAAAAAGATACAGGGAACACTGAAGCTTTCTTT